Sequencing of this TCR beta chain was carried out in a study of T cell repertoires in cytomegalovirus infection. Overall study: The public TCR beta signatures pointed to both CMV infection and matching HLA type. Points from the study as a whole: In two of eight donors, the top clonotype was HLA-C-restricted CMV-specific.

Looked up from germline, CDR1 is SNHLY and CDR2 is FYNNEI. The CDR3 has 11 amino acids. V was shortened by 10 bases and J by 8 bases, with 14 bases between the two germline ends. TCRdb itself ran the reads through MiXCR, one entry per CDR3 protein. The sample holds some 300,000 distinct CDR3 sequences, roughly an eighth seen once. Comments on this clonotype: No antigen is known for it.

The sample was PBMCs. The chain combines TRBV2 with TRBJ1-2; D may be TRBD1 (5 bases). The origin of this receptor is a human donor in good health (CMV status not recorded). Some clones in this sample may be carry-over from other donors' samples. The CDR3 loop is CATSREGGYTF. CDR3 nucleotide sequence: TGTGCCACCTCCAGGGAAGGCGGCTACACCTTC.